This T cell receptor (beta chain) was identified in a study of blood T cell repertoires in COVID-19. About the research overall: Both acute and convalescent COVID-19 samples were obtained from the United States, Italy and Spain. PBMCs, B-cell-depleted T cells, or T cells were the source of the cDNA or gDNA that made up the material.

Generated by immunoSEQ multiplex PCR, the TCRdb table keeps only in-frame clones and is missing some. The sample records over 130,000 clones, around nine tenths being singletons. The specimen sequenced was peripheral blood. This receptor was obtained from a man in his 60s with active or convalescent COVID-19.

The DNA of the CDR3 is TGTGCCAGCAGCCAAGTACTAGCGGGAGGGACCTACAATGAGCAGTTCTTC. Protein sequence: CASSQVLAGGTYNEQFF. V is TRBV4-2 and J is TRBJ2-1; 13 nucleotides agree with TRBD2. The CDR3 consists of 17 residues. Germline V lookup: CDR1 LGHNA, CDR2 YNFKEQ. With V trimmed by 1 base and J by 2 bases, 2 bases remained unmatched.